Below are 26 T cell receptor beta chains sequenced from a single sample in a study of T cell repertoires in cytomegalovirus infection. Each CDR3 protein is one row after TCRdb ran MiXCR on the reads. The repertoire holds about 320,000 distinct CDR3 sequences, with over 7.5% as singletons. The sequencing sample was made of PBMCs. The receptors shown here come from a human donor in good health (CMV status not recorded). Some clones in this sample may be carry-over from other donors' samples.

This clonotype came up many times. J is TRBJ1-6 and V is TRBV7-2; 9 positions agree with TRBD1. The CDR3 spans 15 residues. Germline CDR1 is SGHTA and CDR2 is FQGNSA. J lost 7 bases, V lost 1 base, and 2 bases had no gene match. In DNA form, the CDR3 reads TGTGCCAGCAGCTTAGGGGACAGGGTCAATTCACCCCTCCACTTT. Translated: CASSLGDRVNSPLHF.

The chain carries TRBV2 and TRBJ1-2; the D gene is possibly TRBD1 (5 bases). Trimming took off 6 bases at V and 4 bases at J, with 18 bases between the two ends. Germline CDR1 SNHLY, CDR2 FYNNEI. This CDR3 is built from 15 residues. This CDR3 reads CASRPGTLGGYGYTF. In DNA, the CDR3 is TGTGCCAGCAGACCCGGGACCTTAGGAGGCTATGGCTACACCTTC.

In this sample, this clonotype turned up many times. The chain links TRBV7-2 to TRBJ2-1, with 11 nucleotides matching TRBD2. The germline V gene encodes CDR1 SGHTA and CDR2 FQGNSA. With 0 bases clipped from V and 2 bases from J, the junction kept 9 bases outside the gene matches. This CDR3 spans 19 amino acids. This chain's CDR3 is CASSLASKLAGATYNEQFF. The CDR3 DNA reads TGTGCCAGCAGCTTAGCGTCAAAACTAGCGGGGGCCACCTACAATGAGCAGTTCTTC. The full variable domain, with the rest looked up from reference TRBV7-2 and TRBJ2-1, is GAGVSQSPSNKVTEKGKDVELRCDPISGHTALYWYRQSLGQGLEFLIYFQGNSAPDKSGLPSDRFSAERTGGSVSTLTIQRTQQEDSAVYLCASSLASKLAGATYNEQFFGPGTRLTVL.

This clonotype was counted ten times or more. V is TRBV7-2 and J is TRBJ2-7; perhaps TRBD1 as D (6 bases). The CDR3 is made up of 17 amino acids. Trimming stripped 1 base from V and 2 bases from J, with 18 bases between. Germline CDR1 is SGHTA and CDR2 is FQGNSA. Here the CDR3 reads CASSLVIRQDNPYEQYF. The CDR3 coding sequence is TGTGCCAGCAGCTTAGTTATACGACAGGACAACCCCTACGAGCAGTACTTC.

This clonotype was counted ten times or more. The gene calls are TRBV7-2 and TRBJ2-7, with 7 bases matching TRBD1. Germline loops: CDR1 SGHTA, CDR2 FQGNSA. V lost 5 bases to trimming and J lost 0 bases; unmatched junction nucleotides: 13. CDR3 length equals 17 residues. CDR3 sequence reads: CASSPTRGLVSSYEQYF. CDR3 nucleotide sequence: TGTGCCAGCAGCCCTACTAGGGGGCTGGTAAGCTCCTACGAGCAGTACTTC.

This clonotype was found a few times. The gene calls are TRBV7-2 and TRBJ1-2; TRBD1 might be the D (5 bases). The CDR3 is 15 residues long. CDR1 is SGHTA and CDR2 is FQGNSA in the germline V gene. V lost 2 bases to trimming and J lost 0 bases, with 10 bases between them. CDR3 residues: CASSLQGLSNYGYTF. The CDR3 DNA reads TGTGCCAGCAGCTTACAGGGACTTTCTAACTATGGCTACACCTTC. The full variable domain, completed using reference TRBV7-2 and TRBJ1-2, is GAGVSQSPSNKVTEKGKDVELRCDPISGHTALYWYRQSLGQGLEFLIYFQGNSAPDKSGLPSDRFSAERTGGSVSTLTIQRTQQEDSAVYLCASSLQGLSNYGYTFGSGTRLTVV.

This clonotype was found a few times. The rearrangement uses TRBV19 and TRBJ1-5; TRBD1 aligns across 7 bases. The CDR3 is 15 residues long. V lost 3 bases, J lost 9 bases, and 11 bases stayed unmatched. Looked up from germline, CDR1 is LNHDA and CDR2 is SQIVND (reference sequence). CDR3 coding DNA: TGTGCCAGTAGTATTGAGACAGGGACCGGCTGGCCCCAGCATTTT. Its translation: CASSIETGTGWPQHF.

V and J are TRBV7-9 and TRBJ2-2, with D tentatively TRBD2 (5 bases). V gave up 6 bases and J gave up 0 bases, with 8 bases separating them. Germline V gene sequence: CDR1 SEHNR, CDR2 FQNEAQ (reference sequence). CDR3 length: 14 amino acids. The CDR3 bases are TGTGCCAGCAGACGGGGTGCGAACACCGGGGAGCTGTTTTTT. It yields the protein CASRRGANTGELFF.

This clonotype occurred many times. The gene calls are TRBV7-6 and TRBJ2-6; D is unresolved. CDR1 is SGHVS and CDR2 is FNYEAQ in the germline V gene. The CDR3 covers 15 residues. V lost 1 base and J 2 bases, leaving 6 bases between the germline ends. The CDR3 protein is CASSLGRAGANVLTF. The CDR3 coding sequence is TGTGCCAGCAGCTTAGGCCGGGCTGGGGCCAACGTCCTGACTTTC.

This clonotype was seen repeatedly, ten times or more. This chain uses TRBV28 with TRBJ2-5; perhaps TRBD2 as D (5 bases). V lost 5 bases and J lost 1, with 5 bases in between. Germline loops: CDR1 MDHEN, CDR2 SYDVKM. The CDR3 is 12 amino acids. This chain's CDR3 is CASSSGQETQYF. Written as DNA, the CDR3 is TGTGCCAGCAGTAGCGGCCAAGAGACCCAGTACTTC.

The chain employs TRBV20-1 and TRBJ2-7; TRBD2 matches 7 bases. V lost 6 bases, J lost 3 bases, and 2 bases stayed unmatched. The CDR3 length is 11 residues. Germline CDR1 and CDR2: DFQATT and SNEGSKA (reference sequence). The CDR3 is CSAWGGYEQYF. In nucleotides, the CDR3 is TGCAGTGCGTGGGGGGGCTACGAGCAGTACTTC.

With regard to this clonotype: A much larger clone differs by one base, so this may be a read error. Here the CDR3 omits its conserved ending phenylalanine or tryptophan, so a read error is the likely source. The CDR3 protein is CASSLDTPNTGELFL. DNA for the CDR3: TGTGCCAGCAGCTTAGACACCCCGAACACCGGGGAGCTGTTTCTT. This chain links TRBV7-2 with TRBJ2-2; no reliable D call. CDR3 length: 15 amino acids. Trimming removed 1 base from V and 0 bases from J, with 6 bases in between. The V gene's germline CDR1 is SGHTA and CDR2 FQGNSA.

In DNA, the CDR3 is TGTGCCAGCAGCGGAGCGGGCTACGAGCAGTACTTC. This codes for CASSGAGYEQYF. The chain is built from TRBV9 and TRBJ2-7, with TRBD2 as a possible D gene (6 bases). The CDR3 spans 12 residues. Trimming shortened V by 3 bases and J by 3 bases, and 7 bases separated the two germline ends. From germline, CDR1 is SGDLS and CDR2 YYNGEE.

This clonotype came up a few times. The V gene is TRBV7-3, the J gene TRBJ1-5; 8 bases are shared with TRBD1. This CDR3 spans 16 amino acids. The junction had 9 bases not matched to a gene; V was cut back by 5 bases and J by 3 bases. CDR1 is SGHTA and CDR2 is FQGTGA in the germline V gene. The CDR3 DNA is TGTGCCAGCAGCCCCGGCGGGACAGGTCTCAATCAGCCCCAGCATTTT. The encoded protein is CASSPGGTGLNQPQHF. Together with reference TRBV7-3 and TRBJ1-5, the CDR3 gives the full variable domain: GAGVSQTPSNKVTEKGKYVELRCDPISGHTALYWYRQSLGQGPEFLIYFQGTGAADDSGLPNDRFFAVRPEGSVSTLKIQRTERGDSAVYLCASSPGGTGLNQPQHFGDGTRLSIL.

This clonotype was seen many times. The rearrangement links TRBV20-1 to TRBJ1-3; 9 nucleotides match TRBD1. The germline V gene encodes CDR1 DFQATT and CDR2 SNEGSKA (reference sequence). V lost 6 bases, J lost 1 base, and 10 bases stayed unmatched. There are 16 residues in the CDR3. CDR3 amino acids: CSAQTGQGWSGNTIYF. The CDR3 nucleotides are TGCAGTGCCCAAACGGGACAGGGTTGGTCTGGAAACACCATATATTTT.

This clonotype was observed at least ten times. This chain connects TRBV7-2 to TRBJ1-5; 11 bases are a match to TRBD1. The trim removed 5 bases at V and 1 base at J, leaving 7 bases unmatched. From germline, CDR1 is SGHTA and CDR2 FQGNSA. This CDR3 is built from 17 residues. CDR3 region: CASSTGTGGKSNQPQHF. The DNA of the CDR3 is TGTGCCAGCAGCACCGGGACAGGGGGGAAGAGCAATCAGCCCCAGCATTTT. The full variable domain, its missing parts supplied by reference TRBV7-2 and TRBJ1-5, is GAGVSQSPSNKVTEKGKDVELRCDPISGHTALYWYRQSLGQGLEFLIYFQGNSAPDKSGLPSDRFSAERTGGSVSTLTIQRTQQEDSAVYLCASSTGTGGKSNQPQHFGDGTRLSIL.

V and J are TRBV27 and TRBJ2-7, with D unresolved. Trimming took 5 bases from V and 0 from J, leaving 11 bases between them. Germline-derived CDR1 and CDR2 are MNHEY and SMNVEV (reference sequence). The CDR3 is made up of 14 amino acids. The CDR3 nucleotides are TGTGCCAGCAGTCCAGTTAGAACCTCCTACGAGCAGTACTTC. This sequence encodes CASSPVRTSYEQYF.

The sample holds a few counts of this clonotype. CDR3 protein: CSAENRGRPGELFF. As DNA, the CDR3 is TGCAGTGCCGAAAACAGGGGGCGCCCCGGGGAGCTGTTTTTT. V and J are TRBV20-1 and TRBJ2-2, with TRBD1 matching over 9 bases. J was trimmed by 6 bases and V by 6 bases; bases with no gene match: 8. CDR1 and CDR2 (germline): DFQATT, SNEGSKA (reference sequence). The CDR3 runs to 14 residues.

The chain is built from TRBV4-2 and TRBJ1-1, with TRBD1 matching 9 bases. Germline V gene data show CDR1 as LGHNA and CDR2 as YNFKEQ. With 0 bases clipped from V and 11 bases from J, the junction kept 7 bases outside the gene matches. The CDR3 is 14 residues long. The CDR3 DNA follows: TGTGCCAGCAGCCAAGAAGTTTGGGACAGGGAGGCTTTCTTT. Amino acid sequence: CASSQEVWDREAFF.

This chain links TRBV24-1 with TRBJ2-1; 10 nucleotides line up with TRBD1. This CDR3 is built from 15 residues. V lost 3 bases and J lost 6; bases outside the gene matches: 4. Germline lookup yields CDR1 KGHDR and CDR2 SFDVKD. CDR3 region: CATSDLRDRGNEQFF. DNA for the CDR3: TGTGCCACCAGTGATCTCCGGGACAGGGGCAATGAGCAGTTCTTC.

This clonotype was seen repeatedly, ten times or more. V and J are TRBV7-2 and TRBJ2-7, with TRBD2 identical over 8 bases. Germline V gene lookup returns CDR1 SGHTA and CDR2 FQGNSA. The trim removed 5 bases at V and 5 bases at J, leaving 8 bases unmatched. CDR3 length: 14 amino acids. The CDR3 nucleotides are TGTGCCAGCAGCATCTCGGGAGGGCGCGACGAGCAGTACTTC. Its protein is CASSISGGRDEQYF.

A few counts support this clonotype. The genes are TRBV7-2 and TRBJ1-1, with 11 bases fitting TRBD1. V was pared by 4 bases and J by 0 bases, with 4 bases of the junction left unmatched. The CDR3 is made up of 16 amino acids. Per germline, CDR1 SGHTA and CDR2 FQGNSA. The CDR3: CASSSWTGGMNTEAFF. The CDR3, as DNA: TGTGCCAGCAGCTCCTGGACAGGGGGCATGAACACTGAAGCTTTCTTT.

The chain is built from TRBV27 and TRBJ1-4; 10 bases map to TRBD1. The germline V gene has CDR1 MNHEY and CDR2 SMNVEV (reference sequence). Losses at the gene ends were 7 bases for V and 6 bases for J; bases not matched to a gene: 8. The CDR3 runs 15 residues. In DNA form, the CDR3 reads TGTGCCAGCATGGTACTCGGGACAGGGGATGAAAAACTGTTTTTT. It codes for CASMVLGTGDEKLFF.

The chain links TRBV20-1 to TRBJ2-5; D is possibly TRBD2 (6 bases). The V end was cut by 0 bases, the J end by 2 bases, with 7 bases between. CDR1 DFQATT and CDR2 SNEGSKA come from the germline V gene (reference sequence). The CDR3 contains 13 residues. The CDR3 DNA reads as TGCAGTGCTAGAGATGGGGGGCAAGAGACCCAGTACTTC. Its translation: CSARDGGQETQYF.

V gene TRBV6-2 or TRBV6-3 combines with J gene TRBJ2-7, with no clear D. V was cut by 5 bases and J by 7 bases, with 12 bases left in between. CDR3 size: 12 residues. Germline V gene sequence: CDR1 MNHEY, CDR2 SVGEGT. CDR3 sequence reads: CASSPGLLEQYF. CDR3 nucleotide sequence: TGTGCCAGCAGTCCGGGCCTTCTGGAGCAGTACTTC.

This clonotype was recorded many times. This chain links TRBV28 with TRBJ1-5, with D unresolved. The germline V gene has CDR1 MDHEN and CDR2 SYDVKM. The length of the CDR3 is 15 residues. The germline V and J ends were trimmed by 5 bases and 1 base, with 12 bases remaining between them. The CDR3 DNA follows: TGTGCCAGCAGTCCGACCGGGAACAGCAATCAGCCCCAGCATTTT. This sequence encodes CASSPTGNSNQPQHF.